This record looks at one T cell receptor beta chain sequence and its context. The source of the sample is a study of T cells in Graves' hyperthyroidism and ophthalmopathy. There were TCR beta CDR3 regions amplified from RNA transcripts. HTBI primers were the set used in a first-round RT-PCR of the TCR CDR3. TCRdb re-analysed the multiplex PCR reads in MiXCR, keeping a single row per CDR3 protein. Among approximately 380,000 distinct CDR3 sequences listed, approximately 18% were seen once. This CDR3 comprises 15 residues. Germline V CDR1 and CDR2: MNHNS, SASEGT. The junction had 3 bases not matched to a gene; V was cut back by 1 base and J by 4 bases.

This sequence originates from a man aged 18-30 years with Graves' ophthalmopathy. The V gene is TRBV6-1, the J gene TRBJ1-2, with 10 positions matching TRBD1. Sequencing was performed on blood. The CDR3 region is CASSEGTGGPYGYTF. The DNA for the CDR3 is TGTGCCAGCAGTGAAGGGACAGGGGGTCCCTATGGCTACACCTTC.